This TCR beta chain was obtained from a study of neurological immune-mediated disorders. Study-level findings and limits: Multiple sclerosis patients had less TCR clonal expansion than even healthy controls, unlike HTLV-1-associated myelopathy. There were no CDR3 amino acid sequences shared by expanded clones across subjects, a result suggesting private repertoires in all groups.

There are many counts of this clonotype. Its antigen is undetermined. Trimming stripped 4 bases from V and 5 bases from J, with 16 bases between. The V gene's germline CDR1 is SQVTM and CDR2 ANQGSEA. This CDR3 region has 14 residues. By 5'RACE with 10-nucleotide random UMIs, the cDNA was made. TCRdb called the 5' RACE reads again in MiXCR, with one record for every CDR3 protein. The sample includes 50,000 to 70,000 distinct CDR3 sequences, roughly 13% seen only once; the top ten take about 10%. Unsorted libraries were derived from 2 million PBMCs stored at -80 C. The sample consisted of PBMCs. This TCR was sampled from a woman in her sixties with HTLV-1-associated myelopathy (HAM/TSP). This chain joins TRBV29-1 and TRBJ2-3, with D unresolved. The CDR3, as DNA: TGCAGCGTTGTTATATGGACCCGGCGAGATACGCAGTATTTT. This gives the protein CSVVIWTRRDTQYF.